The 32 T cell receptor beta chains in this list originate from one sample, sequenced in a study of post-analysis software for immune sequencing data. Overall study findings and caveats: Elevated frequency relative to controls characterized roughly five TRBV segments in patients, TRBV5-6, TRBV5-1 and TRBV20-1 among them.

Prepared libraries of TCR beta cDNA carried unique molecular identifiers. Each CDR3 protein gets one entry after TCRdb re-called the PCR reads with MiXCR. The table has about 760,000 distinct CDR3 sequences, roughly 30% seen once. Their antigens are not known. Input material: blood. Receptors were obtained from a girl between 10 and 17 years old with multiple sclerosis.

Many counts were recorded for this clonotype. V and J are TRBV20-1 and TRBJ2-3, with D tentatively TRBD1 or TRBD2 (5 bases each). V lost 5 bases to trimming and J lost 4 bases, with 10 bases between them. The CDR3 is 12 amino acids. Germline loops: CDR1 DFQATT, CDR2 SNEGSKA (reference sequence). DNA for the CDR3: TGCAGTGCTCAGGGACCCCCAGATACGCAGTATTTT. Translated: CSAQGPPDTQYF.

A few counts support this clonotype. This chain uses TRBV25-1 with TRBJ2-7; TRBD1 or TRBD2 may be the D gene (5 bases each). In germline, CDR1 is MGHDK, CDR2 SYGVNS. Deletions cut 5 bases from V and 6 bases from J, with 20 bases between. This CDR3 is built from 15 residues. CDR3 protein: CASSSVGAGRAEQYF. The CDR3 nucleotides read TGTGCCAGCAGTTCCGTCGGGGCAGGGCGGGCCGAGCAGTACTTC.

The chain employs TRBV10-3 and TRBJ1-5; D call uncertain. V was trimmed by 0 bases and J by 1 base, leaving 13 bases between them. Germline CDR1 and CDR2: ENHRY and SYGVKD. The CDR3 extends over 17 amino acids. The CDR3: CAISESQRPGSNQPQHF. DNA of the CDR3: TGTGCCATCAGTGAGTCACAACGCCCGGGGAGCAATCAGCCCCAGCATTTT.

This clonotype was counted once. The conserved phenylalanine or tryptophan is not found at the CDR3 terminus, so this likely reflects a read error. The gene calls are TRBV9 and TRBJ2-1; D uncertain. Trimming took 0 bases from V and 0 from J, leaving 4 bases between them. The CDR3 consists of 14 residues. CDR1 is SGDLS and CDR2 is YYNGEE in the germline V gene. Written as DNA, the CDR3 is TGTGCCAGCAGCGTAGGGAGCTCCTACAATGAGCAGTTCTTA. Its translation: CASSVGSSYNEQFL.

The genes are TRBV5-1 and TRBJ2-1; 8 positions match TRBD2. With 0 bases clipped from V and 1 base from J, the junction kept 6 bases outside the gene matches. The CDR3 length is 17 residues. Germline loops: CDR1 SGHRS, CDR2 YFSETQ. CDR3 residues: CASSLDRGGGSYNEQFF. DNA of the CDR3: TGCGCCAGCAGCTTGGATCGGGGGGGCGGATCCTACAATGAGCAGTTCTTC.

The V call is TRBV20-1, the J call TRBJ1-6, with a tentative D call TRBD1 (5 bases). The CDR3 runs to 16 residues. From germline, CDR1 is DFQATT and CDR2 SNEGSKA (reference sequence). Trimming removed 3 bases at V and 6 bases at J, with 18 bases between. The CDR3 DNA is TGCAGTGCTAGCAAGGGGTACGAGACGGTTAATTCACCCCTCCACTTT. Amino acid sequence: CSASKGYETVNSPLHF.

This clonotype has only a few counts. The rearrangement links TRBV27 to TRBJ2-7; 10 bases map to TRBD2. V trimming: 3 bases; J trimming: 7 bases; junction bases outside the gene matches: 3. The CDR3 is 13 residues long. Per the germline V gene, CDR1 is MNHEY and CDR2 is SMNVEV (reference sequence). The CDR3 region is CASSLSSGREQYF. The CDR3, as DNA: TGTGCCAGCAGTTTGTCTAGCGGGAGAGAGCAGTACTTC.

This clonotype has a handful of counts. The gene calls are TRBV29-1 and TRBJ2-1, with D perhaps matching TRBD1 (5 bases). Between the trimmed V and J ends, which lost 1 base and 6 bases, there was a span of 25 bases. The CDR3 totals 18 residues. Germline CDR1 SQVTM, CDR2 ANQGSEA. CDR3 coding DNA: TGCAGCGTTGAAGTCGATGATGCCCCTTGGGGCCGTGGCAATGAGCAGTTCTTC. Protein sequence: CSVEVDDAPWGRGNEQFF.

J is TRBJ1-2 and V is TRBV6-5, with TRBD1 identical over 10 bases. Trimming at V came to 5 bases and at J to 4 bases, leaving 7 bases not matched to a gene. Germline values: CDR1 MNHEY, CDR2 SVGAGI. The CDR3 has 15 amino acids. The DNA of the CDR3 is TGTGCCAGCAGTCCGGACAGGGGGGGATCCTATGGCTACACCTTC. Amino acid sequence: CASSPDRGGSYGYTF.

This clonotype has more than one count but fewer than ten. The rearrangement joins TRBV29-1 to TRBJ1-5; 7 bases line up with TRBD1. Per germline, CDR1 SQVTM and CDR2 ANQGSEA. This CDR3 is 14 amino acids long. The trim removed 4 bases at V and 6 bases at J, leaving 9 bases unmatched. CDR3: CSVGLGGRGQPQHF. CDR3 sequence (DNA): TGCAGCGTTGGATTAGGGGGCCGGGGTCAGCCCCAGCATTTT.

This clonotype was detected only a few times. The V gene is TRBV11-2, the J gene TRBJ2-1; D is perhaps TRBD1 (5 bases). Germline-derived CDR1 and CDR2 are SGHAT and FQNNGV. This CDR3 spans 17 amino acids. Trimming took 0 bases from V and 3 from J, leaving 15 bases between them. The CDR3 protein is CASSLDLGEGGYNEQFF. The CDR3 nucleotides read TGTGCCAGCAGCTTAGATTTAGGGGAAGGCGGCTACAATGAGCAGTTCTTC.

Here the CDR3 DNA reads TGCGCCAGCCAGAAGGGGGGGGCAGGATCGTACAATGAGCAGTTCTTC. This translates into CASQKGGAGSYNEQFF. V usage is TRBV5-1 and J usage is TRBJ2-1; TRBD2 might be the D (7 bases). This CDR3 has 16 amino acids. From germline, CDR1 is SGHRS and CDR2 YFSETQ. V lost 7 bases, J lost 4 bases, and 21 bases lay in between.

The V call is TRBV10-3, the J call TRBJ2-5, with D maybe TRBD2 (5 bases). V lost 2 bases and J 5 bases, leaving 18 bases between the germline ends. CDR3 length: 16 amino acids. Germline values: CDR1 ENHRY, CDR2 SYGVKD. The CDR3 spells CAISENPADQVETQYF. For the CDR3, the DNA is TGTGCCATCAGTGAGAACCCAGCGGACCAGGTGGAGACCCAGTACTTC.

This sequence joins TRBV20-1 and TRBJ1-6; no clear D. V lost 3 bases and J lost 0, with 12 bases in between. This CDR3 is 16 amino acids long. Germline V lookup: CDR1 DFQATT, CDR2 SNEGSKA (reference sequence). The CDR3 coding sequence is TGCAGTGCTAGCCGGACTGCGAGCTCCTATAATTCACCCCTCCACTTT. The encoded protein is CSASRTASSYNSPLHF.

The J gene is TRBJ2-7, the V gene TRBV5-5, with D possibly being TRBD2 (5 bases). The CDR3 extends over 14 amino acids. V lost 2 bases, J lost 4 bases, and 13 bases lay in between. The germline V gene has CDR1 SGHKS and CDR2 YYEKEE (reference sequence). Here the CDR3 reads CASSFERLFYEQYF. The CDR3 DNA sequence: TGTGCCAGCAGCTTCGAGCGGCTCTTTTACGAGCAGTACTTC.

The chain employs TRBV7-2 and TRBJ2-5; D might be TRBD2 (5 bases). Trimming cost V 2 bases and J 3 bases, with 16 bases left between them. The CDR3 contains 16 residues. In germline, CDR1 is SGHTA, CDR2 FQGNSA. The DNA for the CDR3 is TGTGCCAGCAGCTTACACGGAGGCCCCCTTGAAGAGACCCAGTACTTC. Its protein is CASSLHGGPLEETQYF.

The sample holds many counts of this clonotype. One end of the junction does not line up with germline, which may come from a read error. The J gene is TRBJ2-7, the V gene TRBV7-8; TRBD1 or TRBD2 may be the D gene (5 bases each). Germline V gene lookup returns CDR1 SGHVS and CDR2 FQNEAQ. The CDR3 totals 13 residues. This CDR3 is CASRPGPTYEQYF. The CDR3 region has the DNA TGCGCCAGCCGACCGGGACCTACCTACGAGCAGTACTTC.

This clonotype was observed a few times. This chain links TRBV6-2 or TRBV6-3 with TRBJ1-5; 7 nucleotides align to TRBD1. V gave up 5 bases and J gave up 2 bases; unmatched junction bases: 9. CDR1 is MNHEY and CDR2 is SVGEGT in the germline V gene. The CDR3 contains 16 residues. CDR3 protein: CASSPSRTGGNQPQHF. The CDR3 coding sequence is TGTGCCAGCAGTCCCTCCCGAACAGGGGGCAATCAGCCCCAGCATTTT.

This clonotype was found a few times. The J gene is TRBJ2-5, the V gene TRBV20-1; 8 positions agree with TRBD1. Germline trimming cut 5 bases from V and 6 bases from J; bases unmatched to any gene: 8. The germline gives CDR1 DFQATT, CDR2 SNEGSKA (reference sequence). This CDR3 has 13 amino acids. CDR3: CSAGHRGVQTQYF. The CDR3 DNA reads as TGCAGTGCTGGGCACAGGGGGGTTCAGACCCAGTACTTC.

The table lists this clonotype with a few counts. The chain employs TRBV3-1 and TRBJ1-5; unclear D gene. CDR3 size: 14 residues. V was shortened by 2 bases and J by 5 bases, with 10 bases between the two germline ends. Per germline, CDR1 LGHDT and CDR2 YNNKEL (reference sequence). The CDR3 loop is CASSQSIGDQPQHF. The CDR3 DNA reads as TGTGCCAGCAGCCAATCGATCGGGGATCAGCCCCAGCATTTT.

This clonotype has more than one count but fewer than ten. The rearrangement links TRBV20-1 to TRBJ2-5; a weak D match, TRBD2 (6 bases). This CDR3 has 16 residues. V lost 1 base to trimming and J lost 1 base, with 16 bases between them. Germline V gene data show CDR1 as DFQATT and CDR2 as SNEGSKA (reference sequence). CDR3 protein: CSARGRDGLPQETQYF. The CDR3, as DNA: TGCAGTGCTAGAGGGAGGGACGGCCTCCCCCAAGAGACCCAGTACTTC.

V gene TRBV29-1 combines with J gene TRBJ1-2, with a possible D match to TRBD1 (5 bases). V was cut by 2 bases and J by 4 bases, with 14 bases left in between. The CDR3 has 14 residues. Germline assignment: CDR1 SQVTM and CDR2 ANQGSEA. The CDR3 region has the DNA TGCAGCGTTGAAACCGGGACGCGGGTCTATGGCTACACCTTC. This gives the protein CSVETGTRVYGYTF.

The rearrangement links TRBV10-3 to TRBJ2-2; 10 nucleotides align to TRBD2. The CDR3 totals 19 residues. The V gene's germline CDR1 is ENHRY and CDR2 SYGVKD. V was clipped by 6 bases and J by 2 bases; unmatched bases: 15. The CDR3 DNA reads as TGTGCCATCAGGGCGGGCGCTAGCGGGAGAAAGGGCAACACCGGGGAGCTGTTTTTT. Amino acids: CAIRAGASGRKGNTGELFF.

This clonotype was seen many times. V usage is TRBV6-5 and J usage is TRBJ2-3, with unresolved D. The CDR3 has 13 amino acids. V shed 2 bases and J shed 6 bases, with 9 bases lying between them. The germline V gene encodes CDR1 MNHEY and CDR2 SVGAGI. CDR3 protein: CASSYALGDTQYF. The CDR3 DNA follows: TGTGCCAGCAGTTACGCGTTGGGGGATACGCAGTATTTT.

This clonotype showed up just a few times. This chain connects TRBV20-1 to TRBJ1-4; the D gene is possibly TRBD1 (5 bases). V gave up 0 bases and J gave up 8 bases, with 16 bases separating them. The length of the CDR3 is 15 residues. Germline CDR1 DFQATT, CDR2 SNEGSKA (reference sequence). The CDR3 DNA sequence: TGCAGTGCTAGAGATTTGGAGGGGTTCGGGGAAAAACTGTTTTTT. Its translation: CSARDLEGFGEKLFF.

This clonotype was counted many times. The CDR3 loop is CSVDPGPETQYF. The CDR3 region has the DNA TGCAGCGTTGACCCGGGACCGGAGACCCAGTACTTC. The chain combines TRBV29-1 with TRBJ2-5; the D gene could be TRBD1 or TRBD2 (5 bases each). The CDR3 has 12 residues. CDR1 SQVTM and CDR2 ANQGSEA come from the germline V gene. Trimming left V 3 bases short and J 5 bases short, with 10 bases between.

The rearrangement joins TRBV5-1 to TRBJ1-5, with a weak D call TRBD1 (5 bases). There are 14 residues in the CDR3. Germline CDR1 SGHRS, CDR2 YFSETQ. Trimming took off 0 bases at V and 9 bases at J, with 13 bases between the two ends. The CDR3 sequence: CASSLGQGDRPQHF. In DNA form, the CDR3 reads TGCGCCAGCAGCTTGGGGCAGGGTGATCGGCCCCAGCATTTT.

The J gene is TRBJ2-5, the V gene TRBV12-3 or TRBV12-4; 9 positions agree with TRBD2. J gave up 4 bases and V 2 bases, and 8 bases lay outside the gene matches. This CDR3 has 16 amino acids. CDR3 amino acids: CASSLLTGREGETQYF. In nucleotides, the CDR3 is TGTGCCAGCAGTTTACTTACAGGGCGGGAGGGAGAGACCCAGTACTTC.

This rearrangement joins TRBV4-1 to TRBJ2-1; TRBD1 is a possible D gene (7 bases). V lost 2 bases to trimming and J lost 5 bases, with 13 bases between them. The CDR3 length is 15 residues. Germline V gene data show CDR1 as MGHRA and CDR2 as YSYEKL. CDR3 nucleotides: TGCGCCAGCAGCCAACAGGGGGGTAACGACAATGAGCAGTTCTTC. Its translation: CASSQQGGNDNEQFF.

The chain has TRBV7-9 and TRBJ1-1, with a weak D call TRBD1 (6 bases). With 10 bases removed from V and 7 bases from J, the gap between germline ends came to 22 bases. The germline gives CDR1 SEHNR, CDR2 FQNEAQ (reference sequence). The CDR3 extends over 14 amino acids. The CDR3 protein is CAIPVGGRNGEAFF. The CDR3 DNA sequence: TGTGCCATCCCGGTCGGGGGCAGAAACGGTGAAGCTTTCTTT.

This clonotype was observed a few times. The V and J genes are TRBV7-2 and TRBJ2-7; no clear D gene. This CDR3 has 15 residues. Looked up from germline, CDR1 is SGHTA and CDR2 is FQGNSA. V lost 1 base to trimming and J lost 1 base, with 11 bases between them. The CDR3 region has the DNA TGTGCCAGCAGCTTAGTCGCTCATTCTTCCTACGAGCAGTACTTC. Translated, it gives CASSLVAHSSYEQYF.

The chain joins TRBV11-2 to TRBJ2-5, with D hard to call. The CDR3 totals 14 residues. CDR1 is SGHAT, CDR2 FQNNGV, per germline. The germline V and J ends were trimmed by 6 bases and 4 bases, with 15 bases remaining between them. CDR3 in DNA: TGTGCCAGCAGTCACAACAGAAGACTAGAGACCCAGTACTTC. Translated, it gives CASSHNRRLETQYF.